The rows below give T cell receptor beta chains drawn from one sample of a study of radiotherapy plus CTLA-4 blockade in lung cancer. Profiling relied on immunoSEQ multiplex PCR, and the TCRdb table lists in-frame clones only, not all of them. The sample carries around 86,000 clones, under 85% recorded once. This specimen was peripheral blood, taken from a patient treated with radiotherapy plus ipilimumab. Receptors were obtained from a human donor with non-small cell lung cancer who had stable disease on radiotherapy plus ipilimumab. Both conserved end residues are part of each CDR3. Fields, in order: V gene, J gene, clone size, D gene, CDR3 protein, CDR3 DNA. The D gene is left open where the match is weak. Size is omitted from some rows. Given values are once, few, many or a class for expanded clones.

TRBV25-1,TRBJ2-7,-,TRBD1,CASSHGQGRGQYF,TGTGCCAGCAGTCATGGACAGGGAAGAGGACAGTACTTC
TRBV19,TRBJ2-3,-,-,CASSTIADTQYF,TGTGCCAGCTCTACAATAGCAGATACGCAGTATTTT
TRBV27,TRBJ2-1,-,-,CASSSQGSSYNEQFF,TGTGCCAGCAGTTCGCAGGGGAGCTCCTACAATGAGCAGTTCTTC
TRBV2,TRBJ2-4,-,-,CASTEKNIQYF,TGTGCCAGCACCGAGAAAAACATTCAGTACTTC
TRBV21-1,TRBJ1-2,-,-,CASSKKSSGTGGYTF,TGTGCCAGCAGCAAAAAAAGTAGTGGGACAGGCGGCTACACCTTC
TRBV4-2,TRBJ2-3,-,TRBD2,CASSQELAGGHTSDTQYF,TGTGCCAGCAGCCAAGAGCTAGCGGGGGGCCACACATCTGATACGCAGTATTTT
TRBV4-1,TRBJ1-4,-,TRBD1,CASSQERTGEIEKLFF,TGCGCCAGCAGCCAAGAGCGGACAGGCGAGATTGAAAAACTGTTTTTT
TRBV5-1,TRBJ2-1,-,-,CASAIRAGYYNEQFF,TGCGCCAGTGCCATCAGGGCAGGGTACTACAATGAGCAGTTCTTC
TRBV7-9,TRBJ1-1,-,-,CASSGEANTEAFF,TGTGCCAGCAGCGGGGAAGCGAACACTGAAGCTTTCTTT
TRBV2,TRBJ2-1,-,-,CASRQQSEGNEQFF,TGTGCCAGCAGGCAACAGTCGGAGGGCAATGAGCAGTTCTTC
TRBV5-6,TRBJ2-7,few,TRBD1,CASSIGQGSYEQYF,TGTGCCAGCAGCATAGGACAGGGGTCCTACGAGCAGTACTTC
TRBV6-1,TRBJ1-2,-,TRBD1,CASRPAGQGEDGYTF,TGTGCCAGCCGCCCCGCGGGACAGGGGGAGGACGGCTACACCTTC
TRBV7-9,TRBJ2-3,-,TRBD2,CASSLRASGVSTDTQYF,TGTGCCAGCAGCTTAAGGGCTAGCGGGGTTAGCACAGATACGCAGTATTTT
TRBV28,TRBJ2-3,-,-,CAVGRDTQYF,TGTGCCGTTGGGCGCGATACGCAGTATTTT
TRBV6-1,TRBJ1-5,-,-,CASSEGTAYQPQHF,TGTGCCAGCAGTGAAGGGACAGCCTATCAGCCCCAGCATTTT
TRBV5-1,TRBJ2-2,once,-,CASCLQPNTGELFF,TGCGCCAGCTGCTTACAGCCTAACACCGGGGAGCTGTTTTTT
TRBV6-1,TRBJ1-6,medium-sized,TRBD1,CASSDGQGGNSPLHF,TGTGCCAGCAGTGACGGACAGGGGGGGAATTCACCCCTCCACTTT
TRBV4-2,TRBJ1-1,-,-,CASSQGIQVEYVNTEAFF,TGTGCCAGCAGCCAAGGAATCCAGGTCGAATATGTGAACACTGAAGCTTTCTTT
TRBV5-1,TRBJ1-1,-,TRBD1,CASSLPGQGNDEAFF,TGCGCCAGCAGCTTGCCGGGACAGGGGAACGATGAAGCTTTCTTT